Given below is one T cell receptor (beta chain) in context. The target antigen is unknown. This specimen comes from a study of vaccination effects on CD4 cells after COVID-19. Peptide-pool stimulation followed by sequencing identified expanded antigen-specific CD4+ clonotypes in the ViraFEST assay. Isolating CD4+ T cells followed approximately ten days of culture. Cultures got half-medium changes with IL-2 on days 3 and 7. Per germline, CDR1 SGHNT and CDR2 YYREEE (reference sequence). The CDR3 spans 13 residues. Between the trimmed V and J ends, which lost 3 bases and 4 bases, there was a span of 10 bases. Overall study results and limits: Clones from infection and from vaccination both contracted markedly late after vaccination.

Sequenced by immunoSEQ multiplex PCR; TCRdb stores in-frame clones only, minus some. In the table there are approximately 82,000 clones, around 74% of which are singletons. The chain recombines TRBV5-4 with TRBJ1-2, with D hard to call. Sequencing used CD4+ T cells from PBMCs cultured with HCoV-229E spike peptides, obtained before COVID-19 vaccination. The TCR sequence derives from a human donor who received a COVID-19 vaccine. CDR3 in DNA: TGTGCCAGCAGCTCCGATGGAGCCTATGGCTACACCTTC. It translates to CASSSDGAYGYTF.